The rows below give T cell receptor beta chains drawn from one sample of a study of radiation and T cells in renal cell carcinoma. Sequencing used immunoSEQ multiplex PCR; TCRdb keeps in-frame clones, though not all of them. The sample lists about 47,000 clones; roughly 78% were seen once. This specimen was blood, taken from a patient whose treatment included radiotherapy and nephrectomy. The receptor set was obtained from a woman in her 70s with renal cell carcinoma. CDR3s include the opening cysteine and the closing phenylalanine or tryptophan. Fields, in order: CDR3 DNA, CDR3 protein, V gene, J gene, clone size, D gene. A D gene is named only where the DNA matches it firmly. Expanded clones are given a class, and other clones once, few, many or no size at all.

TGTGCCAGCAGCGCAGACCCAAACTATGGCTACACCTTC	CASSADPNYGYTF	TRBV6-1	TRBJ1-2	-	-
TGTGCCCTGGCTGGGGCCCCAGCGGGAGGTCCCTACGAGCAGTACTTC	CALAGAPAGGPYEQYF	TRBV30	TRBJ2-7	-	TRBD2
TGTGCCAGTAGCGGGCGGGATAGCTCCTACGAGCAGTACTTC	CASSGRDSSYEQYF	TRBV19	TRBJ2-7	-	-
TGTGCCAGCAGGGCTATTCCCTGGACTAGCGATAACACAGATACGCAGTATTTT	CASRAIPWTSDNTDTQYF	TRBV2	TRBJ2-3	-	TRBD2
TGTGCCAGCAGCTTAGAAATAGGGCCTAGCACAGATACGCAGTATTTT	CASSLEIGPSTDTQYF	TRBV7-2	TRBJ2-3	few	-
TGTGCCAGCAGTGACAACAAATTGACAGGGGTCGAGCAGTACTTC	CASSDNKLTGVEQYF	TRBV6-1	TRBJ2-7	-	TRBD1
TGTGCCAGCAGCTTAAGTAGCCAAGAGACCCAGTACTTC	CASSLSSQETQYF	TRBV7-2	TRBJ2-5	-	-
TGTGCCAGCACCTATTCGGTTACTAGCACAGATACGCAGTATTTT	CASTYSVTSTDTQYF	TRBV6-4	TRBJ2-3	-	-
TGTGCCAGCAGCTTAGGGAGGGGTCAGGGCTCCGAGCAGTACTTC	CASSLGRGQGSEQYF	TRBV7-7	TRBJ2-7	-	-
TGCGCCAGCAGCTTGGTGGGCAGCGACTCTGGAAACACCATATATTTT	CASSLVGSDSGNTIYF	TRBV5-1	TRBJ1-3	-	-
TGTGCCAGCAGCTTATCTCCGGGACAGGGGGCCCTCTTC	CASSLSPGQGALF	TRBV5-5	TRBJ1-2	-	TRBD1
TGTGCCAGCAGCAACCCCTTTCGCAGTGGGGCCAACGTCCTGACTTTC	CASSNPFRSGANVLTF	TRBV7-9	TRBJ2-6	-	-
TGCGCCAGCAGCCCCGGGATGGGAATGGCCCTCCAGAACACTGAAGCTTTCTTT	CASSPGMGMALQNTEAFF	TRBV5-1	TRBJ1-1	-	-
TGCGCCAGCAGCATCTCCGCGGGAGGGACTGGTGATACGCAGTATTTT	CASSISAGGTGDTQYF	TRBV5-1	TRBJ2-3	-	TRBD2
TGTGCCAGCAGCCAGGTGGCTAGATCCCCAGGCCAAGAGACCCAGTACTTC	CASSQVARSPGQETQYF	TRBV21-1	TRBJ2-5	-	-
TGTGCCAGCTCACCAGGGTCCAAACCGAACTATGGCTACACCTTC	CASSPGSKPNYGYTF	TRBV18	TRBJ1-2	-	-
TGCGCCAGCAGCAACGGACAGGGACAAGAGACCCAGTACTTC	CASSNGQGQETQYF	TRBV5-1	TRBJ2-5	once	TRBD1
TGCAGCGTTGAAGATCAACTAGCGGGGGACAATGAGCAGTTCTTC	CSVEDQLAGDNEQFF	TRBV29-1	TRBJ2-1	-	TRBD2
TGTGCCAGCAGACCCGGACGAGGGGGCACAGATACGCAGTATTTT	CASRPGRGGTDTQYF	TRBV2	TRBJ2-3	-	-
TGTGCCAGCAGTGGTTTAGGGGAGCAGTACTTC	CASSGLGEQYF	TRBV6-5	TRBJ2-7	-	-
TGTGCCAGCACCATTGGAAGGGGGCTAGCGGGAGGTGGTGAGCAGTACTTC	CASTIGRGLAGGGEQYF	TRBV2	TRBJ2-7	-	TRBD2
TGTGCCAGCAGATTGGGGACCTACGAGCAGTACTTC	CASRLGTYEQYF	TRBV5-6	TRBJ2-7	-	-
TGTGCCAGCAGCGCCGGACTAGCGGGCGCAGCAGATACGCAGTATTTT	CASSAGLAGAADTQYF	TRBV7-3	TRBJ2-3	-	TRBD2
TGTGCCACCAGCAGAGATACTGGGGCCCAAGAGACCCAGTACTTC	CATSRDTGAQETQYF	TRBV15	TRBJ2-5	-	-
TGTGCCAGCAGGCCCTACACCGGGGAGCTGTTTTTT	CASRPYTGELFF	TRBV6-5	TRBJ2-2	-	-
TGTGCCAGCAGCTCGCTGGGCACAGATACGCAGTATTTT	CASSSLGTDTQYF	TRBV5-5	TRBJ2-3	many	-
TGTGCCAGCAGCTCTATGGACTATGGCTACACCTTC	CASSSMDYGYTF	TRBV7-9	TRBJ1-2	-	-
TGTGCCAGCAGCCTAGAGGGGACGCTAGGGTTGGAGACCCAGTACTTC	CASSLEGTLGLETQYF	TRBV5-5	TRBJ2-5	few	-
TGTGCCAGCAGTTATGAGATAGGTGAAAAACTGTTTTTT	CASSYEIGEKLFF	TRBV6-5	TRBJ1-4	-	-
TGCGCCAGCAGCCCGGGGACAGGGAGAGGGAGTACTGAAGCTTTCTTT	CASSPGTGRGSTEAFF	TRBV5-1	TRBJ1-1	-	TRBD1
TGTGCCAGCAGCCGCCGGGGGGCTGGAAACACCATATATTTT	CASSRRGAGNTIYF	TRBV27	TRBJ1-3	-	-
TGCGCCAGCAGGCGCCCAGGGGACACCGGGGAGCTGTTTTTT	CASRRPGDTGELFF	TRBV5-1	TRBJ2-2	once	-
TGTGCCAGTAGTACTGGATCGGGGGCAACGGCCAAAAACATTCAGTACTTC	CASSTGSGATAKNIQYF	TRBV19	TRBJ2-4	-	-
TGCGCCAGCAGCCCCGGTCGCGGGAGTCAGGATGAGCAGTTCTTC	CASSPGRGSQDEQFF	TRBV4-3	TRBJ2-1	-	TRBD2
TGCGCCAGCAGCTTGGCCCTTACAGGGTCGAGCTCTGGAAACACCATATATTTT	CASSLALTGSSSGNTIYF	TRBV5-1	TRBJ1-3	-	-
TGTGCCAGCAGCCAAGACGACGGGGGACCTGGAAACACCATATATTTT	CASSQDDGGPGNTIYF	TRBV4-2	TRBJ1-3	-	-
TGTGCCAGCAGTGGACAGGGCCGGCAGCCCCAGCATTTT	CASSGQGRQPQHF	TRBV6-1	TRBJ1-5	-	TRBD1
TGCGCCAGCAGCCCGGGACTAGCTCCCTCCTACGAGCAGTACTTC	CASSPGLAPSYEQYF	TRBV4-1	TRBJ2-7	-	TRBD2
TGTGCCAGCTCACCACCGACGGGACAACAAACGCAGTATTTT	CASSPPTGQQTQYF	TRBV18	TRBJ2-3	-	-
TGTGCCAGCAACCCCCCCTTCTCCTACAATGAGCAGTTCTTC	CASNPPFSYNEQFF	TRBV7-2	TRBJ2-1	once	-
TGTGCCAGCAGCCAAGATGGGTGGCAGGGGGCTTGGGGGGAGCTGTTTTTT	CASSQDGWQGAWGELFF	TRBV4-2	TRBJ2-2	few	TRBD1
TGTGCCAGCAGTGAAGACCAGGGGGCAGGTAATCAGCCCCAGCATTTT	CASSEDQGAGNQPQHF	TRBV2	TRBJ1-5	-	TRBD1
TGTGCCAGCAGCTTTTTCGACTATGGCTACACCTTC	CASSFFDYGYTF	TRBV5-8	TRBJ1-2	once	-
TGTGCCATCAGTGTAAACTCCGACAGCAACACTGAAGCTTTCTTT	CAISVNSDSNTEAFF	TRBV10-3	TRBJ1-1	-	-
TGTGCCAGCAGCACCAGACCCTCTGCACCCCTCCACTTT	CASSTRPSAPLHF	TRBV9	TRBJ1-6	-	-
TGTGCCAGCAGTTACACCAGGGGCTTGAACACTGAAGCTTTCTTT	CASSYTRGLNTEAFF	TRBV6-5	TRBJ1-1	once	-
TGTGCCAGCAGCTTGGTCGGCAGGGGAACGGGGGAGACCCAGTACTTC	CASSLVGRGTGETQYF	TRBV5-6	TRBJ2-5	-	-
TGCGCCAGCAGCCGGGACAGGGAGGTTGAAGCTTTCTTT	CASSRDREVEAFF	TRBV4-1	TRBJ1-1	few	TRBD1
TGCGCCAGCAGCGCGGGACAGGGGACTTTTTACAATGAGCAGTTCTTC	CASSAGQGTFYNEQFF	TRBV5-1	TRBJ2-1	once	TRBD1
TGTGCCAGCAGCTTGCGAGGGGGCGCCGGGGAGACCCAGTACTTC	CASSLRGGAGETQYF	TRBV5-8	TRBJ2-5	-	TRBD1
TGTGCCAGCAGCCCGCCCCCAGAAGCTTTCTTT	CASSPPPEAFF	TRBV28	TRBJ1-1	once	-